The 18 T cell receptor beta chains given below trace back to one sample, sequenced in a study of shared clonotypes between healthy human individuals. The protocol was immunoSEQ multiplex PCR, while the TCRdb copy is restricted to in-frame clones and leaves out a portion. The sample carries some 2,000,000 clones, 95% recorded once. Sequenced: naive CD4+ T cells sorted from blood. The sample's subset: CD45RA+ positively selected. The source of these receptors is a man between 18 and 35 years old in good health.

CDR3 sequence: CATEEELGLRGYTF. In nucleotides, the CDR3 is TGTGCCACGGAAGAGGAATTGGGGTTGCGTGGCTACACCTTC. This chain links TRBV7-9 with TRBJ1-2; D uncertain. Between the trimmed V and J ends, which lost 10 bases and 7 bases, there was a span of 22 bases. The germline V gene encodes CDR1 SEHNR and CDR2 FQNEAQ (reference sequence). CDR3 length: 14 residues.

The CDR3 sequence: CASSEYPGQGSTEAFF. CDR3 nucleotides: TGTGCCAGCAGTGAATATCCGGGACAGGGGAGTACTGAAGCTTTCTTT. The genes are TRBV6-1 and TRBJ1-1; 10 positions agree with TRBD1. Germline V gives CDR1 MNHNS, CDR2 SASEGT. CDR3 size: 16 residues. J was trimmed by 5 bases and V by 2 bases; bases with no gene match: 8.

To note about this clone: Other nucleotide sequences from this sample produce the same CDR3. V and J are TRBV7-9 and TRBJ2-6; no definite D call. CDR1 is SEHNR, CDR2 FQNEAQ, per germline (reference sequence). The CDR3 spans 15 residues. Trimming took off 1 base at V and 0 bases at J, with 4 bases between the two ends. CDR3 nucleotide sequence: TGTGCCAGCAGCTTAGTCCCCTCTGGGGCCAACGTCCTGACTTTC. Encoded protein: CASSLVPSGANVLTF.

The genes are TRBV7-9 and TRBJ1-2, with D unclear. Germline V gene data show CDR1 as SEHNR and CDR2 as FQNEAQ (reference sequence). This CDR3 is 13 amino acids long. V shed 1 base and J shed 4 bases, with 7 bases lying between them. This chain's CDR3 is CASSLDQSYGYTF. Here the CDR3 DNA reads TGTGCCAGCAGCTTAGATCAGTCCTATGGCTACACCTTC. The variable domain in full, completed from reference TRBV7-9 and TRBJ1-2, reads DTGVSQNPRHKITKRGQNVTFRCDPISEHNRLYWYRQTLGQGPEFLTYFQNEAQLEKSRLLSDRFSAERPKGSFSTLEIQRTEQGDSAMYLCASSLDQSYGYTFGSGTRLTVV.

This clone appeared a single time. This chain connects TRBV30 to TRBJ1-1; D not certain. This CDR3 has 13 residues. Germline CDR1 and CDR2: GTSNPN and SVGIG (reference sequence). With 2 bases removed from V and 1 base from J, the gap between germline ends came to 8 bases. In nucleotides, the CDR3 is TGTGCCTGGAGTTCCGATTGGAACACTGAAGCTTTCTTT. It specifies CAWSSDWNTEAFF. Filled out from reference TRBV30 and TRBJ1-1, the complete variable domain reads SQTIHQWPATLVQPVGSPLSLECTVEGTSNPNLYWYRQAAGRGLQLLFYSVGIGQISSEVPQNLSASRPQDRQFILSSKKLLLSDSGFYLCAWSSDWNTEAFFGQGTRLTVV.

Comment on this clone: Different DNA sequences within this sample yield the same CDR3. V and J are TRBV5-4 and TRBJ1-2; TRBD1 agrees at 10 bases. Germline CDR1 reads SGHNT; CDR2 reads YYREEE (reference sequence). This CDR3 spans 14 amino acids. The J segment lost 8 bases and the V segment lost 0 bases, leaving 4 bases of the junction unmatched. The CDR3 is CASSLGQGAGGYTF. In DNA form, the CDR3 reads TGTGCCAGCAGCTTGGGACAGGGGGCAGGCGGCTACACCTTC.

The chain employs TRBV7-2 and TRBJ2-1; D ambiguous. Germline CDR1 reads SGHTA; CDR2 reads FQGNSA. Trimming stripped 5 bases from V and 2 bases from J, with 16 bases between. The CDR3 sequence is 16 residues long. The CDR3 region has the DNA TGTGCCAGCAGCCAAGGTAGTGGTAAAACCTACAATGAGCAGTTCTTC. Its protein is CASSQGSGKTYNEQFF.

V usage is TRBV4-3 and J usage is TRBJ2-7; 8 positions agree with TRBD2. With 4 bases clipped from V and 6 bases from J, the junction kept 14 bases outside the gene matches. The germline CDR1 and CDR2 sequences are LGHNA and YSLEER. The CDR3 contains 16 residues. The chain's CDR3 is CASSPRVSGSPGEQYF. CDR3 bases: TGCGCCAGCAGCCCCCGGGTAAGCGGGAGTCCCGGCGAGCAGTACTTC.

The chain joins TRBV7-8 to TRBJ2-4, with 7 nucleotides matching TRBD2. The CDR3 covers 18 residues. Germline values: CDR1 SGHVS, CDR2 FQNEAQ. Trimming cost V 2 bases and J 0 bases; bases outside gene matches: 10. The CDR3 protein is CASSLTGTNKLAKNIQYF. CDR3 DNA: TGTGCCAGCAGCTTAACCGGGACTAACAAACTAGCCAAAAACATTCAGTACTTC.

The chain uses TRBV11-2 and TRBJ2-7, with 15 bases lining up with TRBD2. The CDR3 loop spans 18 amino acids. The V segment lost 1 base and the J segment 1 base; nucleotides outside the gene matches: 5. CDR1 SGHAT and CDR2 FQNNGV come from the germline V gene. CDR3 sequence: CASSLAGLAGGRSYEQYF. CDR3 DNA sequence: TGTGCCAGCAGCTTAGCGGGACTAGCGGGAGGCCGATCCTACGAGCAGTACTTC.

The V and J genes are TRBV19 and TRBJ1-4, with TRBD1 matching 8 bases. Germline assignment: CDR1 LNHDA and CDR2 SQIVND (reference sequence). V shed 6 bases, J shed 8 bases, and the junction held 8 bases outside the gene matches. The CDR3 consists of 14 residues. The CDR3 coding sequence is TGTGCCAGTAGGTTGACAGGGGAATCCGAAAAACTGTTTTTT. This gives the protein CASRLTGESEKLFF.

J is TRBJ2-1 and V is TRBV19; D unresolved. CDR1 and CDR2 (germline): LNHDA, SQIVND (reference sequence). The V end lost 3 bases, the J end lost 6 bases, and 12 bases lay between the germline ends. The CDR3 has 14 amino acids. The CDR3 DNA reads as TGTGCCAGTAGTATCGGGCCTTTTGGCAATGAGCAGTTCTTC. Its translation is CASSIGPFGNEQFF. The whole variable domain, filled in from reference TRBV19 and TRBJ2-1, reads DGGITQSPKYLFRKEGQNVTLSCEQNLNHDAMYWYRQDPGQGLRLIYYSQIVNDFQKGDIAEGYSVSREKKESFPLTVTSAQKNPTAFYLCASSIGPFGNEQFFGPGTRLTVL.

The chain employs TRBV28 and TRBJ2-3, with a possible D match to TRBD2 (6 bases). There are 13 residues in the CDR3. Germline lookup yields CDR1 MDHEN and CDR2 SYDVKM. The V end lost 10 bases, the J end lost 1 base, and 12 bases lay between the germline ends. CDR3 bases: TGTGCCACTGAATCGGGGGGCACAGATACGCAGTATTTT. This gives the protein CATESGGTDTQYF.

This clone was seen just once. The chain has TRBV9 and TRBJ2-6; weak D call: TRBD1 (5 bases). Germline values: CDR1 SGDLS, CDR2 YYNGEE. The ends were cut back, 1 base at V and 4 bases at J, with 9 bases in the middle. CDR3 length equals 15 residues. CDR3 region: CASSVRGGGANVLTF. The CDR3 nucleotides read TGTGCCAGCAGCGTAAGGGGTGGAGGGGCCAACGTCCTGACTTTC.

This chain joins TRBV2 and TRBJ2-7; TRBD1 might be the D (6 bases). In germline, CDR1 is SNHLY, CDR2 FYNNEI. The CDR3 is 13 amino acids. Trimming left V 6 bases short and J 4 bases short, with 13 bases between. The CDR3 region is CASRGPGHYEQYF. CDR3 nucleotides: TGTGCCAGCAGAGGACCGGGACATTACGAGCAGTACTTC.

The count of this clone is one. The genes are TRBV5-4 and TRBJ2-7; 8 bases agree with TRBD2. V dropped 0 bases and J dropped 0; count of bases not matched to a gene: 2. The germline V gene has CDR1 SGHNT and CDR2 YYREEE (reference sequence). The CDR3 sequence is 15 residues long. CDR3 amino acids: CASSLETSGSYEQYF. For the CDR3, the DNA is TGTGCCAGCAGCTTGGAAACTAGCGGCTCCTACGAGCAGTACTTC.

This rearrangement joins TRBV6-6 to TRBJ1-2, with 8 nucleotides matching TRBD1. V lost 7 bases and J lost 10; bases outside the gene matches: 11. The CDR3 extends over 13 amino acids. Germline CDR1 reads MNHNY; CDR2 reads SVGAGI (reference sequence). CDR3 sequence reads: CASTHRDRFFYTF. Here the CDR3 DNA reads TGTGCCAGCACTCACCGGGACAGGTTTTTCTACACCTTC.

As concerns this clone: Other DNA sequences from this sample encode an identical CDR3 as well. This chain connects TRBV30 to TRBJ2-7; 8 positions agree with TRBD1. This CDR3 comprises 13 residues. V shed 1 base, J shed 4 bases, and the junction held 3 bases outside the gene matches. Germline loops: CDR1 GTSNPN, CDR2 SVGIG (reference sequence). CDR3 sequence reads: CAWSGTGPYEQYF. DNA of the CDR3: TGTGCCTGGAGTGGGACAGGGCCATACGAGCAGTACTTC.